These 2 T cell receptor beta chains came from one sample sequenced in a study of blood T cell repertoires in COVID-19. TCRdb keeps only in-frame clones here, not all; method: immunoSEQ multiplex PCR. Seen here are about 76,000 clones, around nine tenths observed once, and the top ten hold 5.8%. Source material: peripheral blood. The source is a man aged 50 to 60 with active COVID-19.

The chain combines TRBV10-3 with TRBJ2-2; 8 positions agree with TRBD2. The CDR3 totals 12 residues. CDR1 ENHRY and CDR2 SYGVKD come from the germline V gene. V lost 11 bases to trimming and J lost 7 bases; unmatched junction nucleotides: 6. The CDR3 here is CASSGLGGELFF. The CDR3 bases are TGTGCCTCTAGCGGGTTGGGCGGGGAGCTGTTTTTT.

The chain is built from TRBV21-1 and TRBJ1-5. TRBV21-1 constitutes a pseudogene. The CDR3 has 14 amino acids. DNA for the CDR3: TGTGCCAGCACCTTCCCGGGTAGCAATCAGCCCCAGCATTTT. It translates to CASTFPGSNQPQHF.